This T cell receptor (beta chain) was sequenced in a study of blood T cell repertoires in COVID-19 (dated by TCRdb to about 2020). Some background on the complete study: Samples covering the acute and convalescent phases of COVID-19 were provided by collaborators in the United States, Italy and Spain. The prospective study material was composed of cDNA or gDNA derived from T cells, B-cell-depleted T cells, or PBMCs. Subjects who had been exposed to COVID-19, were actively infected with it, or had recovered from it provided the deeply sampled blood TCRbeta repertoires that made up the dataset. The repertoires were released in a freely available public database meant as a resource for research on the immune response to SARS-CoV-2. Samples were obtained from the ongoing ImmuneRACE study (first 160 participants) and from over a thousand subjects provided by 6 global collaborators. A de-identified subject ID, COVID-19 status, age in years and sex were almost always included in the sample metadata. Where available, HLA class I and class II types were obtained from metadata supplied by the sample provider rather than from assay-based typing. Paper-wide results and their limitations: The amount of clinical and demographic metadata varied by source and participant and was provided uncurated.

Each collaborating institution followed its own protocols to collect whole blood in K2EDTA tubes. For TCRbeta analysis, collaborators shipped samples as frozen whole blood, isolated PBMCs, or DNA extracted from either of those sample types. The immunoSEQ Assay, a bias-controlled multiplex PCR, was used to amplify TCRbeta CDR3 regions from genomic DNA. The authors' pipeline ran thus. Within the assay, amplification of reference gene primers was used to estimate how many nucleated cells each sample contained. To quantify the absolute abundance of each unique TCRbeta CDR3 rearrangement, sequence reads were collapsed and filtered. For each sample, productive Simpson clonality was calculated by taking the square root of Simpson's diversity index across productive rearrangements. TCRdb's version of the immuneACCESS table is confined to in-frame rearrangements and falls short of the full clone set. An unresolved V gene accounts for under half of the shortfall where checked; the remainder is of unknown origin. The V and J calls and clone size were taken over from that table, and D and trimming were inferred from the DNA. Recorded for this sample are tens of thousands of clones; 75% to 85% of them occurred a single time. Jointly, the top ten make up 5% to 5.5% of the sample.

The CDR3 measures 16 amino acids from cysteine to phenylalanine. Only the CDR3 DNA is retained, 48 bases long and in frame from the first base. Trimming accounts for 0 bases at V and 6 bases at J, while the number of junction bases matched to no gene is 6. CDR1 MGHRA and CDR2 YSYEKL were looked up in the germline V gene. Regarding this clone: No antigen is known for it. Base quality data are lacking; no much larger clone is found one base away.

The sample comprised peripheral blood. This TCR came from an elderly woman with active or convalescent COVID-19. The chain uses TRBV4-1 and TRBJ2-1, with 9 junctional bases fitting TRBD2. The nucleotide sequence is given as TGCGCCAGCAGCCAAGATATCAGCGGGGGGCGCAATGAGCAGTTCTTC. This translates into CASSQDISGGRNEQFF.